The TCR beta chain under discussion was sequenced for a study of long-term antiretroviral therapy in people with HIV. Study-level points and caveats: Post-ART, diversity grew, though it stayed under transplant donor control levels. From the mid-2000s to the late 2010s, blood was obtained, possibly while participants received older ART regimens. Clones with expansion before ART led the repertoire at all time points.

The assay used was immunoSEQ (version v3.0), run at survey level. 40,000-50,000 T-cell genomes per sample were the sequencing target. The assay was immunoSEQ multiplex PCR, and TCRdb's table has in-frame clones only and misses some. The sample has about 11,000 clones; around 84% are singletons. The CDR3 covers 15 residues. From germline, CDR1 is SGHAT and CDR2 FQNNGV. V trimming: 2 bases; J trimming: 4 bases; junction bases outside the gene matches: 6. This clone showed up just a few times. Its antigen is not identified. The rearrangement uses TRBV11-2 and TRBJ2-5; the match to TRBD2 covers 8 bases. The sample was unsorted PBMCs, taken around 7.2 years after starting antiretroviral therapy. The sequence came from a man in his forties or fifties with HIV. CDR3 bases: TGTGCCAGCAGCTTAACGGGGGGGGCTATAGAGACCCAGTACTTC. It translates to CASSLTGGAIETQYF.